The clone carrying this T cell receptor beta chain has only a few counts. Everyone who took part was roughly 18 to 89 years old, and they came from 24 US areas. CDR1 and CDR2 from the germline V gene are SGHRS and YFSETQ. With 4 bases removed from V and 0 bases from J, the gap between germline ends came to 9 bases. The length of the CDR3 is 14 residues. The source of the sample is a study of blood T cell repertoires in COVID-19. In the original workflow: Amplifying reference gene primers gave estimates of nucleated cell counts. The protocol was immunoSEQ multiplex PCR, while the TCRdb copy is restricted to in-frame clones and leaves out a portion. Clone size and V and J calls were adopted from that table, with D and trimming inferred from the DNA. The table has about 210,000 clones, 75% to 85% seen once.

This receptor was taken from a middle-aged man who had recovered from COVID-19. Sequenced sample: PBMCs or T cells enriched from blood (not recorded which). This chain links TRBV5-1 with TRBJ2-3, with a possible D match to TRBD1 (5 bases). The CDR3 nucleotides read TGCGCCAGCAGCCGACAGTCAAGCACAGATACGCAGTATTTT. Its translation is CASSRQSSTDTQYF.